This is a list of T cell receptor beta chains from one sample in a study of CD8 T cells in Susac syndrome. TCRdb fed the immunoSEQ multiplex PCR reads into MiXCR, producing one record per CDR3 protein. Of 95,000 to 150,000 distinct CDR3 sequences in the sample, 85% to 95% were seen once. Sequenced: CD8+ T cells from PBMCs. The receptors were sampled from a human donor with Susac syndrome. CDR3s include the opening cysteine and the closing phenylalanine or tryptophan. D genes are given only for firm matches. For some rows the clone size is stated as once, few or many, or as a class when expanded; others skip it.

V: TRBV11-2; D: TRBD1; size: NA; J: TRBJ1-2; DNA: TGTGCCAGCAGCTCTTCCCCGGGACAGACAATTTCCCTGGGCGGCTACACCTTC; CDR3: CASSSSPGQTISLGGYTF
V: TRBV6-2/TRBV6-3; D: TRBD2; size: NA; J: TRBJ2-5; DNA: TGTGCCAGCAGTGCCCCCCTAGCGGGGGGTACTGTCACCCAGTACTTC; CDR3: CASSAPLAGGTVTQYF
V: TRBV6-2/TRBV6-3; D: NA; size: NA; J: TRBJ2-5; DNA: TGTGCCAGCAGTTACTATGGCCTGGGCCAAGAGACCCAGTACTTC; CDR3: CASSYYGLGQETQYF
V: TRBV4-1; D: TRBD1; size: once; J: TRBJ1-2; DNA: TGCGCCAGCAGCCGGCCGGGACAGGAGTATGGCTACACCTTC; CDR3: CASSRPGQEYGYTF
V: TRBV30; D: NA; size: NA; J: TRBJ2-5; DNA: TGTGCCTGGAGTGTAGGCTCCCAAGAGACCCAGTACTTC; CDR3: CAWSVGSQETQYF
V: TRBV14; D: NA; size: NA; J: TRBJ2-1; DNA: TGTGCCAGCAGCTCCTCCTCGGGCAATGAGCAGTTCTTC; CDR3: CASSSSSGNEQFF
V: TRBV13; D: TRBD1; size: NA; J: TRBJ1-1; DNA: TGTGCCAGCAGCACCGGGACAGGGGGCTACTCTGAAGCTTTCTTT; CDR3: CASSTGTGGYSEAFF
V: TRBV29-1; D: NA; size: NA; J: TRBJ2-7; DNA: TGCAGCGTTGGCCAGCCCGAGCAGTACTTC; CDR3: CSVGQPEQYF
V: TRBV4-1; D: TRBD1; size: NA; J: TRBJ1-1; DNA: TGCGCCAGCAGCCAAGTACAGGGGGCGCCGAAGGTGGAGTTT; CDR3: CASSQVQGAPKVEF
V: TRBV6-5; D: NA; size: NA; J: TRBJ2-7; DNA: TGTGCCACCCGGGACTCCTACGAGCAGTACTTC; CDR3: CATRDSYEQYF
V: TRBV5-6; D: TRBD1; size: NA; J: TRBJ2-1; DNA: TGTGCCAGCAGTCAACAGGGGGGCGAGCAGTTCTTC; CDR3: CASSQQGGEQFF
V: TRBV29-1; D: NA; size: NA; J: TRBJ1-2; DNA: TGCAGCGTTGTGGCGTATGGCTACACCTTC; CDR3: CSVVAYGYTF
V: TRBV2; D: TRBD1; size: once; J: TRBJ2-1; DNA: TGTGCCAGCAGGCAACCGGGACAGGGGACCGATGAGCAGTTCTTC; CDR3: CASRQPGQGTDEQFF
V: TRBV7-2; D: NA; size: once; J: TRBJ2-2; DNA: TGTGCCAGCAGCTTAGAAAGGACCGGGGAGCTGTTTTTT; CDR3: CASSLERTGELFF
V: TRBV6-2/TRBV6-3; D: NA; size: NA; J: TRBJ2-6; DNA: TGTGCCAGCAGTTCGGACCCCCCTGGGGCCAACGTCCTGACTTTC; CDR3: CASSSDPPGANVLTF
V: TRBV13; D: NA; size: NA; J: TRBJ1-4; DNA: TGTGCCAGCAGCTTAGCGGCAGGGACTGAAAAACTGTTTTTT; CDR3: CASSLAAGTEKLFF
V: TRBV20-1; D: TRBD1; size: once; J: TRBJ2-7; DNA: TGCAGTGCTAGAGAACGACTAAGGGACAGGGGGCTTTGGGAGCAGTACTTC; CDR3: CSARERLRDRGLWEQYF
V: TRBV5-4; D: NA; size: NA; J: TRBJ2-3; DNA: TGTGCCAGCAGCTTTGGGCCAGGTTTGGTGGATACGCAGTATTTT; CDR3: CASSFGPGLVDTQYF
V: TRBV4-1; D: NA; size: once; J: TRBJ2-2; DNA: TGCGCCAGCAGCCAACGGACGGGCGGGGAGCTGTTTTTT; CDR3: CASSQRTGGELFF
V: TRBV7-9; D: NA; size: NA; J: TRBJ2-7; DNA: TGTGCCAGCAGCACCGGACAACGCTACGAGCAGTACTTC; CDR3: CASSTGQRYEQYF
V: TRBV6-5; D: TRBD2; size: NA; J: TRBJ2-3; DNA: TGTGCCAGCAGTCTCGACCCCGGGACTAACACAGATACGCAGTATTTT; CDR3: CASSLDPGTNTDTQYF
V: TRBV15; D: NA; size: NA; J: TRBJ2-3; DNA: TGTGCCACCAGCAGAGTGGGGGTGACTAGCACAGATACGCAGTATTTT; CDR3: CATSRVGVTSTDTQYF
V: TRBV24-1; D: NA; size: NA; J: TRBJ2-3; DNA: TGTGCCACCGCGCAGAGTGGCACAGATACGCAGTATTTT; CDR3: CATAQSGTDTQYF
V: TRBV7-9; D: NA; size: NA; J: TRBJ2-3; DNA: TGTGCCAGCAGGCAAACTACGGATACGCAGTATTTT; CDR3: CASRQTTDTQYF
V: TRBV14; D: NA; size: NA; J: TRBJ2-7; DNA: TGTGCCAGCAGCCCCGCGGCATTCACCTACGAGCAGTACTTC; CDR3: CASSPAAFTYEQYF